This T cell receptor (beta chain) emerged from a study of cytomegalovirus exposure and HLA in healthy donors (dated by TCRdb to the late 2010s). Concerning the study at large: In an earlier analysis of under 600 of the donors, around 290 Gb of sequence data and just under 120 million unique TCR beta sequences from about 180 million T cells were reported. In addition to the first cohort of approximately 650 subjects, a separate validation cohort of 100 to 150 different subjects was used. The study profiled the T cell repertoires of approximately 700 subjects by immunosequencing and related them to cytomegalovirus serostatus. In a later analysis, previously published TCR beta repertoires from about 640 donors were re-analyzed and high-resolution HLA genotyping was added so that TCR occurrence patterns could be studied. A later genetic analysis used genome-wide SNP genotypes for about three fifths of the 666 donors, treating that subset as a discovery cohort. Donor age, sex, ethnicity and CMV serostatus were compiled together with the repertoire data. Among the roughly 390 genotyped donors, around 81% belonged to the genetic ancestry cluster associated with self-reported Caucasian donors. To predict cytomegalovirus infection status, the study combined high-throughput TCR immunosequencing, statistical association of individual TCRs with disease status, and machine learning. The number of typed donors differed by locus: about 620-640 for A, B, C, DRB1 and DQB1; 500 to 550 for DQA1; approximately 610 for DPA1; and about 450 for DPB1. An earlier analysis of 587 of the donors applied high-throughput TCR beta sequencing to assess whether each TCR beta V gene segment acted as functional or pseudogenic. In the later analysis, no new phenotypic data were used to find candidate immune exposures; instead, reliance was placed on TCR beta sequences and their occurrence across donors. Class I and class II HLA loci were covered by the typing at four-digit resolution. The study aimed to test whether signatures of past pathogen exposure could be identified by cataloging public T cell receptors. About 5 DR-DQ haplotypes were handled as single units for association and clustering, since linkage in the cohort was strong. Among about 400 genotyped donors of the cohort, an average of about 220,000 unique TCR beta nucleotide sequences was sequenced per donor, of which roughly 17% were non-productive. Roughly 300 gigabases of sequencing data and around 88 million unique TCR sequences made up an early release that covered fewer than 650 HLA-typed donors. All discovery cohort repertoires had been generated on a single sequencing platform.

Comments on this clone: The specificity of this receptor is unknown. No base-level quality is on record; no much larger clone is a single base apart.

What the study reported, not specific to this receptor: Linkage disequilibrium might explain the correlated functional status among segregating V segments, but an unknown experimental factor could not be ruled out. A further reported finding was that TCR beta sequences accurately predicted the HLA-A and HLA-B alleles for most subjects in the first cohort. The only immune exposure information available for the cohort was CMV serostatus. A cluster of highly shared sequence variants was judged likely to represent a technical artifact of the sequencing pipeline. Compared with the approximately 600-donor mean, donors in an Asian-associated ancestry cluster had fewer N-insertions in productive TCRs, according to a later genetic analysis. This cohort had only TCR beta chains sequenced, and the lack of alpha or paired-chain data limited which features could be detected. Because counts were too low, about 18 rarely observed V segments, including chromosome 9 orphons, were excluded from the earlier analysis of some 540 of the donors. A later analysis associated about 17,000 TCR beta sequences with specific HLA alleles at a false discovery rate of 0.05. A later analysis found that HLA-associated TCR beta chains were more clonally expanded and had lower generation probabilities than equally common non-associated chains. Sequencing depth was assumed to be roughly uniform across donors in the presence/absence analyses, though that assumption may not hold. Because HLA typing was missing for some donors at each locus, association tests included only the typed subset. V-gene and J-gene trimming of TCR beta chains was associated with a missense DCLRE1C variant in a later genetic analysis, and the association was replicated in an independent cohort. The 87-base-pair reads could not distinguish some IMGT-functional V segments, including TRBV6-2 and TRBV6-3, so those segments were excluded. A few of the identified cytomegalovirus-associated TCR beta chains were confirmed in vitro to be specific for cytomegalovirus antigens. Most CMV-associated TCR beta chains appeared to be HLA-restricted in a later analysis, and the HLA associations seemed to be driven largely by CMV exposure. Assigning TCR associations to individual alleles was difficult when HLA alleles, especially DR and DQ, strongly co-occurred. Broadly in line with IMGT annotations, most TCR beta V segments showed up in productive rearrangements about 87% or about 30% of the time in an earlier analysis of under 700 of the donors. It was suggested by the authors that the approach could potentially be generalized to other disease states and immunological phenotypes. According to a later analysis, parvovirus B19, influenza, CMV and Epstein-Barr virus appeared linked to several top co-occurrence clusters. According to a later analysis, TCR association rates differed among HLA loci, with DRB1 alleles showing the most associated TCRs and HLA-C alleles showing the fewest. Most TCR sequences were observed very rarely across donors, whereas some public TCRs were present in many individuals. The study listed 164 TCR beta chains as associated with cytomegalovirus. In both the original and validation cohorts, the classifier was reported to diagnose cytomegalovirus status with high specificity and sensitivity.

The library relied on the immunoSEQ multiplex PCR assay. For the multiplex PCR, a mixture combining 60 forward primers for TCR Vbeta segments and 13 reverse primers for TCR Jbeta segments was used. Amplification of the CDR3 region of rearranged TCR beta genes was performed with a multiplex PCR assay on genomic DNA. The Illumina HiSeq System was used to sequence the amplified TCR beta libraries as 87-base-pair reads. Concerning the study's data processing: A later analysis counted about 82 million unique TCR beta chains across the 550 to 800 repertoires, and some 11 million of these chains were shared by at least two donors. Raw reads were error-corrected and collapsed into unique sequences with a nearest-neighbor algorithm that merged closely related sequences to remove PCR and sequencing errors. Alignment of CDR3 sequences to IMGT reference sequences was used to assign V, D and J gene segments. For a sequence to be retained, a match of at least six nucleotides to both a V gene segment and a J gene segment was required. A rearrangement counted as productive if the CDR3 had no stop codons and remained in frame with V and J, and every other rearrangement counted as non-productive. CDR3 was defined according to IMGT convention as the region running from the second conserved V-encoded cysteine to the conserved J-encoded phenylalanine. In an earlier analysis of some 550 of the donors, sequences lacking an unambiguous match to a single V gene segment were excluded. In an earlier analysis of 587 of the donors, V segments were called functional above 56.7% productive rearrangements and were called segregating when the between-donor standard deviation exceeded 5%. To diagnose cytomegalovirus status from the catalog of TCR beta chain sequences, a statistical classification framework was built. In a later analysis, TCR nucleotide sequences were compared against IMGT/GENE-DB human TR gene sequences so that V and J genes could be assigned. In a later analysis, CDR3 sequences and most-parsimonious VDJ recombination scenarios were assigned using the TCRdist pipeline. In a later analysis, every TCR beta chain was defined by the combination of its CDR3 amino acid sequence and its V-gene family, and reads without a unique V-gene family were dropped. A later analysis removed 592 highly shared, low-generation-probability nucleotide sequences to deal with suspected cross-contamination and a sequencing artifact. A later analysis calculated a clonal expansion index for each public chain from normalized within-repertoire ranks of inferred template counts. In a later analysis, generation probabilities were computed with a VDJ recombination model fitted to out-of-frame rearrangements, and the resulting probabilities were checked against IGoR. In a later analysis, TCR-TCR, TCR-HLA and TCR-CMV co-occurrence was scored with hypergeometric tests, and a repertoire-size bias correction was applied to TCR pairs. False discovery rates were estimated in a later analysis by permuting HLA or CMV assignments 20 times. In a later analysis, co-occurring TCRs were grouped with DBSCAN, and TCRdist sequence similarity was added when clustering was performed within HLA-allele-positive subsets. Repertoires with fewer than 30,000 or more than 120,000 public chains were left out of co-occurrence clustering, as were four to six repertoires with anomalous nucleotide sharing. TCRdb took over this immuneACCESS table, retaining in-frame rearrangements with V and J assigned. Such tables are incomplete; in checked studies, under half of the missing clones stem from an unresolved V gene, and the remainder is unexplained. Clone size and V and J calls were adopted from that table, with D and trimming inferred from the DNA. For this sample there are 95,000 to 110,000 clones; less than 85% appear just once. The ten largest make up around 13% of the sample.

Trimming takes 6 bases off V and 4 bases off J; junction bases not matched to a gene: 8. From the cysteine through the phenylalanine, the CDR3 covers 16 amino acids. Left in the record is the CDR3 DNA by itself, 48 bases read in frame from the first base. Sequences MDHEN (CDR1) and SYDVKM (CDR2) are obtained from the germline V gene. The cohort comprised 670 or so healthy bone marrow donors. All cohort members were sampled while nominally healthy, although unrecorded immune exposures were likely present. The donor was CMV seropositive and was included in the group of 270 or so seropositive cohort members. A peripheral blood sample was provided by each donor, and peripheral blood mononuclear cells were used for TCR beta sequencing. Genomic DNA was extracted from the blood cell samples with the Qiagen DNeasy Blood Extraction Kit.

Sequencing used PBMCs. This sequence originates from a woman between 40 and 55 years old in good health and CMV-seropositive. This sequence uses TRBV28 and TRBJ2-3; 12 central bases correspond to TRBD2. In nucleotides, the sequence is TGTGCCAGCAGCCTTCCTAGCGGGGGGGCCCCAGATACGCAGTATTTT. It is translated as CASSLPSGGAPDTQYF.